These 21 T cell receptor beta chains were sequenced from one sample in a study of blood T cell repertoires in COVID-19. Data came from immunoSEQ multiplex PCR; TCRdb stores just in-frame clones and leaves some out. The sample contains a few hundred thousand clones, about 90% of which appear only once. Sequencing was done on a sample of peripheral blood. These receptors were taken from a young man who had recovered from COVID-19.

The gene calls are TRBV30 and TRBJ2-5; TRBD1 aligns across 9 bases. CDR1 and CDR2 (germline): GTSNPN, SVGIG (reference sequence). Losses at the gene ends were 2 bases for V and 4 bases for J; bases not matched to a gene: 14. The CDR3 totals 17 residues. The chain's CDR3 is CAWSFLGTGSGLETQYF. CDR3 coding DNA: TGTGCCTGGAGTTTTCTCGGGACAGGGTCAGGTCTAGAGACCCAGTACTTC. The full variable domain, rest sourced from reference TRBV30 and TRBJ2-5, is SQTIHQWPATLVQPVGSPLSLECTVEGTSNPNLYWYRQAAGRGLQLLFYSVGIGQISSEVPQNLSASRPQDRQFILSSKKLLLSDSGFYLCAWSFLGTGSGLETQYFGPGTRLLVL.

The chain is built from TRBV2 and TRBJ1-6; D not certain. This CDR3 is 16 amino acids long. Germline assignment: CDR1 SNHLY and CDR2 FYNNEI. Trimming removed 4 bases from V and 8 bases from J, with 18 bases in between. CDR3 loop: CASSGEGFYKDSPLHF. The CDR3 coding sequence is TGTGCCAGCAGTGGGGAGGGTTTCTATAAGGATTCACCCCTCCACTTT.

This chain links TRBV24-1 with TRBJ1-4; TRBD1 agrees at 11 bases. V gave up 9 bases and J gave up 4 bases; unmatched junction bases: 12. The CDR3 is 17 residues long. Germline V gives CDR1 KGHDR, CDR2 SFDVKD. The CDR3 nucleotides are TGTGCCACCTGGACCGGGACAGGGGGAAACTTTAATGAAAAACTGTTTTTT. Translated, it gives CATWTGTGGNFNEKLFF.

The V call is TRBV11-1, the J call TRBJ2-1, with 7 nucleotides matching TRBD1. Trimming took 5 bases from V and 6 from J; bases not matched to a gene: 13. The germline V gene encodes CDR1 SGHAT and CDR2 FQDESV (reference sequence). The length of the CDR3 is 16 residues. The CDR3 region is CASSPRDSYSTNEQFF. The CDR3 nucleotides read TGTGCCAGCAGCCCCAGGGACAGCTATTCCACCAATGAGCAGTTCTTC. The full variable domain, completed using reference TRBV11-1 and TRBJ2-1, is EAEVAQSPRYKITEKSQAVAFWCDPISGHATLYWYRQILGQGPELLVQFQDESVVDDSQLPKDRFSAERLKGVDSTLKIQPAELGDSAMYLCASSPRDSYSTNEQFFGPGTRLTVL.

The chain combines TRBV9 with TRBJ2-2, with 11 nucleotides matching TRBD1. Trimming at V came to 0 bases and at J to 0 bases, leaving 1 base not matched to a gene. CDR1 is SGDLS, CDR2 YYNGEE, per germline. The CDR3 is 17 amino acids. CDR3 sequence: CASSVVGQGANTGELFF. DNA of the CDR3: TGTGCCAGCAGCGTAGTGGGACAGGGGGCGAACACCGGGGAGCTGTTTTTT.

With respect to this clone: Other DNA sequences in this specimen translate into the identical CDR3. This chain joins TRBV6-5 and TRBJ1-1; TRBD1 matches at 8 bases. This CDR3 comprises 15 residues. The trim removed 2 bases at V and 5 bases at J, leaving 7 bases unmatched. Germline V gene sequence: CDR1 MNHEY, CDR2 SVGAGI. CDR3 protein: CASSYSGQGGTEAFF. The CDR3 nucleotides are TGTGCCAGCAGTTACAGTGGACAGGGTGGAACTGAAGCTTTCTTT.

The CDR3 sequence: CAWVPHGTITDTQYF. The DNA for the CDR3 is TGTGCCTGGGTCCCCCACGGGACAATCACAGATACGCAGTATTTT. V gene TRBV30 combines with J gene TRBJ2-3; tentative D call: TRBD1 (6 bases). The CDR3 spans 15 residues. Trimming took 5 bases from V and 2 from J, leaving 17 bases between them. Germline V gene sequence: CDR1 GTSNPN, CDR2 SVGIG (reference sequence).

J is TRBJ1-5 and V is TRBV5-5; tentatively, D is TRBD1 (5 bases). With 3 bases removed from V and 3 bases from J, the gap between germline ends came to 16 bases. Germline V gene data show CDR1 as SGHKS and CDR2 as YYEKEE (reference sequence). The CDR3 runs to 16 residues. The CDR3 loop reads CASSSGQPGLNQPQHF. Written as DNA, the CDR3 is TGTGCCAGCAGCTCAGGACAACCAGGGCTCAATCAGCCCCAGCATTTT.

This clone was seen a few times. CDR3: CSASLLAGSYNEQFF. The DNA for the CDR3 is TGCAGTGCTAGTCTACTAGCGGGCTCCTACAATGAGCAGTTCTTC. V usage is TRBV20-1 and J usage is TRBJ2-1, with 9 bases lining up with TRBD2. Per the germline V gene, CDR1 is DFQATT and CDR2 is SNEGSKA (reference sequence). The junction had 3 bases not matched to a gene; V was cut back by 3 bases and J by 0 bases. This CDR3 comprises 15 residues.

The CDR3 is CASSPLPYGTGGNTIYF. The CDR3 DNA sequence: TGTGCCAGCTCACCCCTGCCTTACGGGACAGGGGGAAACACCATATATTTT. This chain uses TRBV18 with TRBJ1-3, with TRBD1 matching 9 bases. This CDR3 contains 17 residues. Germline CDR1 KGHSH, CDR2 LQKENI. The trim removed 3 bases at V and 4 bases at J, leaving 10 bases unmatched.

This clone occurred once. The chain joins TRBV19 to TRBJ2-4, with TRBD1 identical over 8 bases. V shed 7 bases and J 2 bases; nucleotides not matched to a gene: 7. The germline CDR1 and CDR2 sequences are LNHDA and SQIVND (reference sequence). The CDR3 is 15 amino acids. The CDR3 nucleotides are TGTGCCAGTACCAAGGACAGGGCGACCAAAAACATTCAGTACTTC. As protein: CASTKDRATKNIQYF.

V gene TRBV2 combines with J gene TRBJ2-7; TRBD1 agrees at 8 bases. There are 16 residues in the CDR3. The V and J ends lost 0 bases and 6 bases, in that order; junction bases with no gene match: 10. The germline gives CDR1 SNHLY, CDR2 FYNNEI. CDR3 protein: CASSEARNRGKGEQYF. The CDR3 DNA follows: TGTGCCAGCAGTGAAGCGCGGAACAGGGGGAAGGGCGAGCAGTACTTC.

The chain links TRBV7-3 to TRBJ2-7; 8 bases map to TRBD2. Germline V gives CDR1 SGHTA, CDR2 FQGTGA. This CDR3 spans 13 amino acids. V trimming: 5 bases; J trimming: 3 bases; junction bases outside the gene matches: 3. Here the CDR3 reads CASSPGGGYEQYF. For the CDR3, the DNA is TGTGCCAGCAGCCCCGGGGGGGGCTACGAGCAGTACTTC.

This sequence joins TRBV20-1 and TRBJ1-1; unclear D gene. This CDR3 has 9 amino acids. V was trimmed by 7 bases and J by 11 bases, leaving 11 bases between them. Germline values: CDR1 DFQATT, CDR2 SNEGSKA (reference sequence). CDR3 nucleotides: TGCAGTGGGCGGATGAACGCTTTCTTT. Its translation is CSGRMNAFF.

V is TRBV6-2 or TRBV6-3 and J is TRBJ1-5, with D maybe TRBD1 (5 bases). Trimming shortened V by 2 bases and J by 7 bases, and 12 bases separated the two germline ends. The CDR3 has 14 residues. Germline V lookup: CDR1 MNHEY, CDR2 SVGEGT. CDR3 region: CASSYGASSQPQHF. The CDR3 DNA sequence: TGTGCCAGCAGTTACGGGGCCTCCTCCCAGCCCCAGCATTTT.

This rearrangement joins TRBV23-1 to TRBJ1-4; unclear D gene. TRBV23-1 counts as an open reading frame of uncertain function. CDR3 length: 15 residues. Between the trimmed V and J ends, which lost 4 bases and 0 bases, there was a span of 9 bases. CDR3 bases: TGCGCCAGCAGTCTATTAGGAGCAACTAATGAAAAACTGTTTTTT. It is translated as CASSLLGATNEKLFF.

V is TRBV19 and J is TRBJ2-7; D unresolved. Germline V lookup: CDR1 LNHDA, CDR2 SQIVND (reference sequence). V was pared by 1 base and J by 3 bases, with 13 bases between. The CDR3 is 15 residues long. In DNA form, the CDR3 reads TGTGCCAGTAGTATAGGCGGCGGCACCATCTACGAGCAGTACTTC. Amino acid sequence: CASSIGGGTIYEQYF.

The chain links TRBV12-3 or TRBV12-4 to TRBJ1-5, with D tentatively TRBD1 (5 bases). Trimming stripped 5 bases from V and 11 bases from J, with 13 bases between. CDR3 length: 12 amino acids. This chain's CDR3 is CASSRGGSTQHF. In DNA form, the CDR3 reads TGTGCCAGCAGTCGGGGGGGGTCGACCCAGCATTTT.

CDR3 DNA sequence: TGTGCCATCAGTGAGTCGACTTTTGGAAACACCATATATTTT. It specifies CAISESTFGNTIYF. The chain couples TRBV10-3 to TRBJ1-3; D not resolved. The CDR3 sequence is 14 residues long. Between the trimmed V and J ends, which lost 0 bases and 3 bases, there was a span of 6 bases. The V gene's germline CDR1 is ENHRY and CDR2 SYGVKD.

V usage is TRBV6-5 and J usage is TRBJ2-2; D uncertain. The V and J ends lost 7 bases and 5 bases respectively, with 8 bases between them. The CDR3 covers 12 residues. CDR1 and CDR2 (germline): MNHEY, SVGAGI. CDR3: CASTPLTGELFF. CDR3 coding DNA: TGTGCCAGCACCCCTCTTACCGGGGAGCTGTTTTTT.

The chain employs TRBV5-1 and TRBJ2-7; 9 positions agree with TRBD1. This CDR3 has 15 amino acids. The V gene's germline CDR1 is SGHRS and CDR2 YFSETQ. The trim removed 4 bases at V and 0 bases at J, leaving 5 bases unmatched. The CDR3 DNA is TGCGCCAGCAGCGCCGGACAGGGGAGCTCCTACGAGCAGTACTTC. Encoded protein: CASSAGQGSSYEQYF.